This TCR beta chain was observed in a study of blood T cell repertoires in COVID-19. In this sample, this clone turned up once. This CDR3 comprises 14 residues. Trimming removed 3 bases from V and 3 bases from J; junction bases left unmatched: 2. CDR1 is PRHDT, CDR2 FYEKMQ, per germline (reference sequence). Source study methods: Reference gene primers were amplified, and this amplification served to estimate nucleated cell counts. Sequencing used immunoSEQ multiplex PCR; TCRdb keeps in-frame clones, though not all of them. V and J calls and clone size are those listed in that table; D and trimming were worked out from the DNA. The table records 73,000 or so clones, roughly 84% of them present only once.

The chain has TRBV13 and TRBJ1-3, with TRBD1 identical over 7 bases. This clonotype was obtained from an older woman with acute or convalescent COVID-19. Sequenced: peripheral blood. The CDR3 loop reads CASSFQGVGNTIYF. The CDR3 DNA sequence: TGTGCCAGCAGCTTCCAGGGGGTTGGAAACACCATATATTTT.